This passage covers 26 T cell receptor beta chains from one sample sequenced in a study of blood T cell repertoires in COVID-19. The repertoire was sequenced with immunoSEQ multiplex PCR; TCRdb's copy has only in-frame clones and lacks some. Of around 400,000 clones in the sample, 70% to 90% are singletons; the top ten hold about 2.3%. The sample was peripheral blood. The receptors stem from an older woman with COVID-19, enrolled during active disease.

CDR3 bases: TGTGCCAGCAGCCAAGAACAGGCCCGGAAGTTGAATGAGCAGTTCTTC. This codes for CASSQEQARKLNEQFF. The rearrangement links TRBV3-1 (or the pseudogene TRBV3-2) to TRBJ2-1, with D possibly being TRBD1 (5 bases). V lost 0 bases, J lost 7 bases, and 16 bases lay in between. Germline-derived CDR1 and CDR2 are LGHDT and YNNKEL (reference sequence). The CDR3 runs 16 residues.

This clone has more than one count but fewer than ten. This chain joins TRBV5-6 and TRBJ2-2; TRBD1 matches at 10 bases. This CDR3 contains 14 residues. The V and J ends lost 3 bases and 6 bases, in that order; junction bases with no gene match: 2. Germline-derived CDR1 and CDR2 are SGHDT and YYEEEE. CDR3 loop: CASSYGTGAGELFF. CDR3 nucleotide sequence: TGTGCCAGCAGCTACGGGACAGGGGCCGGGGAGCTGTTTTTT.

This chain connects TRBV7-2 to TRBJ2-1, with 14 nucleotides matching TRBD2. V was pared by 5 bases and J by 10 bases, with 4 bases of the junction left unmatched. Germline loops: CDR1 SGHTA, CDR2 FQGNSA. The length of the CDR3 is 14 residues. CDR3 sequence reads: CASSPGTSGGEQFF. As DNA, the CDR3 is TGTGCCAGCAGCCCAGGGACTAGCGGGGGCGAGCAGTTCTTC.

The rearrangement joins TRBV6-6 to TRBJ2-7; a weak D match, TRBD1 (5 bases). This CDR3 comprises 17 residues. The V end lost 5 bases, the J end lost 0 bases, and 20 bases lay between the germline ends. CDR1 is MNHNY, CDR2 SVGAGI, per germline (reference sequence). Here the CDR3 reads CASSPVAMVGHSYEQYF. The DNA of the CDR3 is TGTGCCAGCAGTCCCGTTGCAATGGTGGGGCACTCCTACGAGCAGTACTTC.

The chain couples TRBV29-1 to TRBJ1-2, with D possibly TRBD1 on 6 matching bases. With 4 bases removed from V and 6 bases from J, the gap between germline ends came to 9 bases. Germline lookup yields CDR1 SQVTM and CDR2 ANQGSEA. The CDR3 has 11 residues. CDR3 sequence (DNA): TGCAGCGTTGTTAAGGGGGATGGCTACACCTTC. This sequence encodes CSVVKGDGYTF. The full variable domain, completed using reference TRBV29-1 and TRBJ1-2, is SAVISQKPSRDICQRGTSLTIQCQVDSQVTMMFWYRQQPGQSLTLIATANQGSEATYESGFVIDKFPISRPNLTFSTLTVSNMSPEDSSIYLCSVVKGDGYTFGSGTRLTVV.

The chain carries TRBV6-5 and TRBJ1-2, with 9 bases matching TRBD1. Losses at the gene ends were 5 bases for V and 8 bases for J; bases not matched to a gene: 6. The CDR3 sequence is 13 residues long. Germline CDR1 and CDR2: MNHEY and SVGAGI. The CDR3 here is CASSTLTGGGYTF. For the CDR3, the DNA is TGTGCCAGCAGTACCCTGACAGGGGGAGGCTACACCTTC.

This chain links TRBV7-2 with TRBJ1-2; D possibly corresponds to TRBD1 (6 bases). Germline CDR1 and CDR2: SGHTA and FQGNSA. V lost 4 bases, J lost 6 bases, and 12 bases lay in between. The CDR3 runs 13 residues. The DNA for the CDR3 is TGTGCCAGCAGCTACCCTCCAGGGGATGGCTACACCTTC. This codes for CASSYPPGDGYTF.

The chain has TRBV5-8 and TRBJ1-1, with 10 bases fitting TRBD1. CDR1 and CDR2 (germline): SGHTS, YDEGEE. The trim removed 3 bases at V and 1 base at J, leaving 6 bases unmatched. This CDR3 has 16 residues. The DNA for the CDR3 is TGTGCCAGCAGCTCCCGACAGGGGGCAGGGAACACTGAAGCTTTCTTT. Translating gives CASSSRQGAGNTEAFF.

The chain links TRBV29-1 to TRBJ2-7; 9 bases fit TRBD1. Per the germline V gene, CDR1 is SQVTM and CDR2 is ANQGSEA. The J segment lost 3 bases and the V segment lost 6 bases, leaving 15 bases of the junction unmatched. CDR3 length: 16 residues. For the CDR3, the DNA is TGCAGCGTCCTCAACCCCGGGACAGGGAAAAACTACGAGCAGTACTTC. It is translated as CSVLNPGTGKNYEQYF.

A word on this clone: Other DNA sequences in this specimen translate into the identical CDR3. The V gene is TRBV6-5, the J gene TRBJ1-5; TRBD1 matches at 10 bases. Germline assignment: CDR1 MNHEY and CDR2 SVGAGI. The junction had 1 base not matched to a gene; V was cut back by 9 bases and J by 2 bases. The CDR3 has 13 amino acids. Written as DNA, the CDR3 is TGTGCCAGTGGGACAGGGGGCAATCAGCCCCAGCATTTT. Residues: CASGTGGNQPQHF.

A remark on this clone: Other DNA sequences in the sample encode the same CDR3. The chain joins TRBV18 to TRBJ2-5; 9 bases agree with TRBD2. CDR3 length equals 14 residues. Looked up from germline, CDR1 is KGHSH and CDR2 is LQKENI. V gave up 5 bases and J gave up 2 bases; unmatched junction bases: 3. CDR3 nucleotide sequence: TGTGCCAGCTCATCCGGACTAGCGCAAGAGACCCAGTACTTC. It is translated as CASSSGLAQETQYF.

The chain joins TRBV23-1 to TRBJ1-4; no clear D gene. TRBV23-1 is sorted into the ORF group, with uncertain function. The CDR3 is 15 residues long. Trimming stripped 4 bases from V and 0 bases from J, with 9 bases between. The CDR3, as DNA: TGCGCCAGCAGTCCGAGGCCAGCAACTAATGAAAAACTGTTTTTT. It specifies CASSPRPATNEKLFF.

In regard to this clone: The same CDR3 also results from other DNA sequences found in this sample. The genes are TRBV18 and TRBJ2-7; D remains unclear. This CDR3 comprises 12 residues. V was trimmed by 2 bases and J by 6 bases, leaving 8 bases between them. Germline CDR1 KGHSH, CDR2 LQKENI. The CDR3 here is CASSPSGGEQYF. CDR3 DNA: TGTGCCAGCTCACCATCAGGTGGCGAGCAGTACTTC.

This clone was seen only a few times. V gene TRBV3-1 (or the pseudogene TRBV3-2) combines with J gene TRBJ2-3; the D gene is possibly TRBD2 (5 bases). Trimming took off 0 bases at V and 11 bases at J, with 15 bases between the two ends. In germline, CDR1 is LGHDT, CDR2 YNNKEL (reference sequence). This CDR3 is 14 amino acids long. The CDR3 here is CASSQDVGRARQYF. In DNA form, the CDR3 reads TGTGCCAGCAGCCAAGACGTTGGGCGGGCCAGGCAGTATTTT.

The V gene is TRBV29-1, the J gene TRBJ2-5; the match to TRBD1 covers 7 bases. V was pared by 7 bases and J by 5 bases, with 7 bases of the junction left unmatched. Germline V gives CDR1 SQVTM, CDR2 ANQGSEA. This CDR3 comprises 12 residues. The CDR3 here is CSAWTDRETQYF. The CDR3 DNA follows: TGCAGCGCCTGGACGGACAGGGAGACCCAGTACTTC.

The rearrangement links TRBV6-5 to TRBJ2-4; maybe TRBD2 (7 bases). The CDR3 is 15 residues long. Trimming left V 5 bases short and J 1 base short, with 12 bases between. Germline CDR1 is MNHEY and CDR2 is SVGAGI. CDR3 region: CASSPEGGAKNIQYF. DNA for the CDR3: TGTGCCAGCAGTCCGGAGGGGGGGGCCAAAAACATTCAGTACTTC.

This clone was detected a few times. V usage is TRBV6-6 and J usage is TRBJ1-2; the D gene is possibly TRBD1 (5 bases). V lost 4 bases, J lost 2 bases, and 17 bases lay in between. Germline V lookup: CDR1 MNHNY, CDR2 SVGAGI (reference sequence). The CDR3 covers 16 residues. The CDR3 loop reads CASSSYRQTSNYGYTF. The CDR3 nucleotides are TGTGCCAGCAGTTCCTACCGACAGACCTCCAACTATGGCTACACCTTC.

The chain has TRBV2 and TRBJ2-3, with TRBD2 matching 8 bases. V lost 11 bases to trimming and J lost 0 bases; unmatched junction nucleotides: 7. Germline loops: CDR1 SNHLY, CDR2 FYNNEI. This CDR3 contains 14 residues. The CDR3 bases are TGTGCCGGAAGAGTAGCGGGAAGCACAGATACGCAGTATTTT. Its translation: CAGRVAGSTDTQYF.

The chain is built from TRBV6-4 and TRBJ1-1, with a tentative D call TRBD1 (6 bases). V dropped 5 bases and J dropped 0 bases, with 16 bases sitting between them. CDR3 size: 16 residues. CDR1 MRHNA and CDR2 SNTAGT come from the germline V gene. CDR3 loop: CASSKQGWPMNTEAFF. Here the CDR3 DNA reads TGTGCCAGCAGTAAACAGGGCTGGCCCATGAACACTGAAGCTTTCTTT.

This clone was seen a single time. The chain couples TRBV7-9 to TRBJ2-7; TRBD1 matches at 7 bases. The CDR3 is 16 amino acids. The germline V gene has CDR1 SEHNR and CDR2 FQNEAQ (reference sequence). V gave up 4 bases and J gave up 0 bases; unmatched junction bases: 9. The CDR3 here is CASSSYRDRSSYEQYF. The CDR3 DNA follows: TGTGCCAGCAGCTCGTACCGGGACAGAAGCTCCTACGAGCAGTACTTC.

V usage is TRBV4-1 and J usage is TRBJ2-4; 7 bases are a match to TRBD2. Trimming at V came to 3 bases and at J to 1 base, leaving 3 bases not matched to a gene. The CDR3 covers 15 residues. Germline V gives CDR1 MGHRA, CDR2 YSYEKL. CDR3 protein: CASSHRGDAKNIQYF. As DNA, the CDR3 is TGCGCCAGCAGCCACCGGGGGGACGCCAAAAACATTCAGTACTTC.

V is TRBV5-1 and J is TRBJ2-1; 9 nucleotides line up with TRBD2. Per the germline V gene, CDR1 is SGHRS and CDR2 is YFSETQ. CDR3 length equals 17 residues. J was trimmed by 0 bases and V by 4 bases; bases with no gene match: 8. Here the CDR3 reads CASSQAGGTYSYNEQFF. For the CDR3, the DNA is TGCGCCAGCAGCCAAGCGGGGGGAACCTACTCCTACAATGAGCAGTTCTTC.

This clone was detected once. The chain employs TRBV9 and TRBJ2-3; D remains unclear. The CDR3 has 15 residues. Germline loops: CDR1 SGDLS, CDR2 YYNGEE. With 0 bases removed from V and 0 bases from J, the gap between germline ends came to 8 bases. DNA of the CDR3: TGTGCCAGCAGCGTAGTTCTAGGCAGCACAGATACGCAGTATTTT. Protein product: CASSVVLGSTDTQYF.

CDR3 in amino acids: CASSPGGGYTF. CDR3 nucleotide sequence: TGTGCCAGCAGCCCTGGGGGCGGCTACACCTTC. V usage is TRBV14 and J usage is TRBJ1-2; maybe TRBD1 (6 bases). V lost 4 bases to trimming and J lost 8 bases, with 8 bases between them. Germline CDR1 SGHDN, CDR2 FVKESK. The CDR3 loop spans 11 amino acids.

This clone appeared once. This chain uses TRBV5-1 with TRBJ1-1, with TRBD1 matching over 11 bases. CDR3 size: 16 residues. V lost 2 bases and J lost 1; bases outside the gene matches: 4. CDR1 SGHRS and CDR2 YFSETQ come from the germline V gene. The CDR3 nucleotides read TGCGCCAGCAGCTTTCGCGGGACAGGGGGGAACACTGAAGCTTTCTTT. This encodes CASSFRGTGGNTEAFF.

V is TRBV5-1 and J is TRBJ1-1, with D possibly being TRBD1 (6 bases). Germline CDR1 and CDR2: SGHRS and YFSETQ. V lost 4 bases and J 0 bases, leaving 19 bases between the germline ends. This CDR3 region has 17 residues. CDR3 amino acids: CASSQRAAGAMNTEAFF. In nucleotides, the CDR3 is TGCGCCAGCAGCCAAAGGGCAGCAGGGGCGATGAACACTGAAGCTTTCTTT.